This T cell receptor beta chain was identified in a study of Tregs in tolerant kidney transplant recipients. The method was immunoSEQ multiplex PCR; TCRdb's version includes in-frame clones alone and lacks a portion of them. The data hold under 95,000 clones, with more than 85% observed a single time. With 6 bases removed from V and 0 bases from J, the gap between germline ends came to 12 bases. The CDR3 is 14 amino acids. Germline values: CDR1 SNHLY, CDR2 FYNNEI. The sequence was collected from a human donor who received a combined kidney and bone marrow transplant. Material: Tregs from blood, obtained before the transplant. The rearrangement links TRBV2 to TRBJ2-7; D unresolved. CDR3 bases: TGTGCCAGCAGAGATCAGGCCCGCTCCTACGAGCAGTACTTC. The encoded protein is CASRDQARSYEQYF.